The clone carrying this T cell receptor (beta chain) was seen once. CDR1 and CDR2 from the germline V gene are MGHRA and YSYEKL. The CDR3 extends over 15 amino acids. V was clipped by 3 bases and J by 2 bases, with 14 bases between them. The method was immunoSEQ multiplex PCR; TCRdb's version includes in-frame clones alone and lacks a portion of them. The sample lists around 13,000 clones; approximately 80% were seen once. The sample belongs to a study of OX40 agonist ivuxolimab in advanced cancers. This material consisted of CD4+ or CD8+ T cells sorted from blood, taken in a trial of the OX40 agonist ivuxolimab. The receptor's source is an adult with an advanced solid tumor such as melanoma, head and neck, liver or kidney cancer. The chain has TRBV4-1 and TRBJ2-7; D remains unclear. The CDR3 DNA follows: TGCGCCAGCAGCCAGGGCGGTCCCAAACCCTACGAGCAGTACTTC. It translates to CASSQGGPKPYEQYF.